This T cell receptor beta chain was sequenced during a study of blood T cell repertoires in COVID-19. Study details: Sites across the United States, Italy and Spain contributed samples from acute and convalescent COVID-19. PBMCs, B-cell-depleted T cells, or T cells provided the cDNA or gDNA that made up the material.

Generated by immunoSEQ multiplex PCR, the TCRdb table keeps only in-frame clones and is missing some. The table has approximately 250,000 clones, 70% to 90% seen once. Patients from Seattle were sampled longitudinally, starting during active infection. This TCR was sampled from a woman aged 70-85 years with COVID-19, enrolled during active disease. Sequenced input: peripheral blood.

The CDR3: CASSILVMNTEAFF. The CDR3 DNA reads as TGTGCCAGTAGTATTCTCGTTATGAACACTGAAGCTTTCTTT. This chain uses TRBV19 with TRBJ1-1; D remains ambiguous. V was shortened by 3 bases and J by 0 bases, with 8 bases between the two germline ends. The CDR3 consists of 14 residues. The germline gives CDR1 LNHDA, CDR2 SQIVND (reference sequence).